Sequencing of this T cell receptor (beta chain) was carried out in a study of identical twins. Each donor (without exception) was a healthy Caucasian. V was clipped by 4 bases and J by 7 bases, with 23 bases between them. CDR3 length: 16 amino acids. CDR1 and CDR2 (germline): MDHEN, SYDVKM. TCRdb ran MiXCR on the 5' RACE reads and lists one entry per CDR3 protein. The sample has 500,000 to 550,000 distinct CDR3 sequences; 20% to 25% are singletons. Broader study findings: Clonotypes of the beta chain that were abundant in cord blood carried fewer insertions (memory repertoires showed none).

This clonotype was detected only a few times. What it binds is unknown. These data were also reused for a study on yellow fever vaccine responses in identical twins. That work contributes: It has been reported that, in twins, the vaccine T cell response seemed partly convergent and partly personalized.

The sequenced sample was CD4+ T cells sorted from blood. The clonotype originates from a young woman in good health. V gene TRBV28 combines with J gene TRBJ2-7; the D gene is possibly TRBD1 (6 bases). CDR3 in amino acids: CASSSGTWVGLGEQYV. The CDR3 coding sequence is TGTGCCAGCAGTTCCGGGACATGGGTTGGGTTGGGGGAGCAGTACGTC.